The clone carrying this TCR beta chain was recorded once. Its target is unknown. This sample was taken from a study of chemoradiotherapy in HPV16-positive cancers. Study-level points and caveats: During treatment, candidate HPV-specific clones and E7-related motifs expanded in tumor.

Method: immunoSEQ multiplex PCR; TCRdb's copy keeps in-frame clones and lacks some. The table has 9,900 or so clones, more than 70% seen once. Germline V gives CDR1 SNHLY, CDR2 FYNNEI. With 7 bases removed from V and 9 bases from J, the gap between germline ends came to 16 bases. This CDR3 is built from 13 residues. This chain uses TRBV2 with TRBJ2-1; D is ambiguous. This TCR derives from a human donor with HPV-associated anogenital cancer. Sequencing was performed on tumor tissue, taken from a patient who underwent chemoradiotherapy. The CDR3 nucleotides are TGTGCCAGCACCGACCTTTTGAGGTGTGAGCAGTTCTTC. It specifies CASTDLLRCEQFF.